This entry lists 30 T cell receptor beta chains sequenced from one sample in a study of patients and donors after allogeneic stem cell transplantation. A single record per CDR3 protein comes from TCRdb applying MiXCR to the RT-PCR reads. This table has roughly 1,800 distinct CDR3 sequences, more than 3% appearing once. The sequenced sample was blood, either unsorted or a sorted T cell fraction (not recorded which). These receptors all stem from a human donor who was either an allogeneic HSCT recipient or a stem cell or donor lymphocyte infusion donor (not recorded which). It is not recorded whose cells these are; they may come from a transplant donor.

In its sample, this clonotype is medium-sized (0.01 to 0.1%). This chain links TRBV30 with TRBJ1-6, with D tentatively TRBD1 (6 bases). The CDR3 totals 13 residues. Germline CDR1 GTSNPN, CDR2 SVGIG (reference sequence). The V end was cut by 5 bases, the J end by 3 bases, with 8 bases between. The CDR3 DNA reads TGTGCCTGGCAGGACAGCTATAATTCACCCCTCCACTTT. Translation: CAWQDSYNSPLHF.

This clonotype was observed a few times. This chain uses TRBV9 with TRBJ2-7, with D unresolved. Germline CDR1 SGDLS, CDR2 YYNGEE. The CDR3 length is 13 residues. V lost 0 bases and J lost 7, with 11 bases in between. In nucleotides, the CDR3 is TGTGCCAGCAGCGTAGTCGAGAGGTCTGAGCAGTACTTC. Protein: CASSVVERSEQYF.

This sequence joins TRBV12-2 and TRBJ2-1; TRBD1, as called in the table, went unchecked against the DNA. TRBV12-2 is designated a pseudogene. CDR3 length equals 17 residues. In DNA form, the CDR3 reads TGTGCAAGTCGCTTAGCCCTGGGACAGGGGGCGTACGATGAGCAGTTCTTC. Translated: CASRLALGQGAYDEQFF.

The V gene is TRBV20-1, the J gene TRBJ2-3, with 7 bases identical to TRBD2. Germline-derived CDR1 and CDR2 are DFQATT and SNEGSKA (reference sequence). The CDR3 spans 15 residues. The trim removed 0 bases at V and 4 bases at J, leaving 7 bases unmatched. CDR3 residues: CSARDPGRPADTQYF. The DNA for the CDR3 is TGCAGTGCTAGAGACCCCGGGAGGCCGGCAGATACGCAGTATTTT.

Only a few counts were recorded for this clonotype. V gene TRBV7-2 combines with J gene TRBJ2-1; maybe TRBD2 (6 bases). The CDR3 runs 13 residues. CDR1 is SGHTA, CDR2 FQGNSA, per germline. The ends were cut back, 6 bases at V and 9 bases at J, with 15 bases in the middle. The CDR3 region is CASSRLVLGEQFF. As DNA, the CDR3 is TGTGCCAGCAGTCGACTAGTTCTCGGTGAGCAGTTCTTC.

This clonotype is judged medium-sized (0.01 to 0.1%). The rearrangement joins TRBV20-1 to TRBJ2-7; 7 positions match TRBD1. The CDR3 extends over 15 amino acids. The trim removed 1 base at V and 4 bases at J, leaving 10 bases unmatched. In germline, CDR1 is DFQATT, CDR2 SNEGSKA (reference sequence). The CDR3: CSARGQGGLTYEQYF. The CDR3 nucleotides are TGCAGTGCTAGAGGGCAAGGGGGCTTGACGTACGAGCAGTACTTC.

The chain combines TRBV4-3 with TRBJ2-4, with 8 bases fitting TRBD2. The CDR3 consists of 14 residues. With 0 bases clipped from V and 13 bases from J, the junction kept 8 bases outside the gene matches. CDR1 is LGHNA and CDR2 is YSLEER in the germline V gene. CDR3 loop: CASSQDEGGGYQYF. DNA for the CDR3: TGCGCCAGCAGCCAAGATGAAGGCGGGGGGTACCAGTACTTC.

This clonotype qualifies as medium-sized (0.01 to 0.1%). The rearrangement links TRBV19 to TRBJ2-1, with TRBD2 matching over 7 bases. V lost 5 bases and J lost 6; bases outside the gene matches: 13. The CDR3 covers 16 residues. Germline V gene lookup returns CDR1 LNHDA and CDR2 SQIVND (reference sequence). The DNA of the CDR3 is TGTGCCAGTAGTGAGATAGCTAGCGGTACTCTCAATGAGCAGTTCTTC. It codes for CASSEIASGTLNEQFF.

In its sample, this clonotype ranks as medium-sized. The genes are TRBV4-1 and TRBJ2-1; 9 bases map to TRBD2. After removal of 5 bases from V and 9 bases from J, the junction contained 5 bases not matched to a gene. The germline V gene encodes CDR1 MGHRA and CDR2 YSYEKL. The length of the CDR3 is 13 residues. Written as DNA, the CDR3 is TGCGCCAGCAGCTCAGCGGGAGGTGGTGAGCAGTTCTTC. This gives the protein CASSSAGGGEQFF.

By share, this clonotype counts as medium-sized. The chain joins TRBV30 to TRBJ1-5, with 9 bases aligning to TRBD1. This CDR3 is 14 amino acids long. Trimming removed 0 bases from V and 9 bases from J; junction bases left unmatched: 6. Germline V CDR1 and CDR2: GTSNPN, SVGIG (reference sequence). Written as DNA, the CDR3 is TGTGCCTGGAGTGTACAGGGGGCGCCGGGGCCCCAGCATTTT. It encodes CAWSVQGAPGPQHF.

This clonotype is medium-sized in the sample. This chain joins TRBV29-1 and TRBJ1-2; D is perhaps TRBD1 (6 bases). The V and J ends lost 4 bases and 2 bases respectively, with 8 bases between them. CDR3 length: 12 residues. From germline, CDR1 is SQVTM and CDR2 ANQGSEA. The CDR3 reads CSVGGQNYGYTF. DNA of the CDR3: TGCAGCGTTGGAGGACAGAACTATGGCTACACCTTC.

This clonotype was seen only a few times. The CDR3 is CASGEQAGKYNEQFF. The CDR3 DNA is TGCGCCAGCGGCGAGCAGGCCGGGAAATACAATGAGCAGTTCTTC. The chain couples TRBV5-1 to TRBJ2-1, with a possible D match to TRBD2 (5 bases). The V gene lost 7 bases and the J gene lost 4 bases, with 18 bases spanning the gap. This CDR3 region has 15 residues. CDR1 is SGHRS, CDR2 YFSETQ, per germline.

This clonotype counts as medium-sized. This rearrangement joins TRBV30 to TRBJ1-2; no clear D. V was trimmed by 2 bases and J by 8 bases, leaving 9 bases between them. The CDR3 covers 11 residues. Germline CDR1 is GTSNPN and CDR2 is SVGIG (reference sequence). CDR3 coding DNA: TGTGCCTGGAGTAAGATACAAGGCTACACCTTC. This translates into CAWSKIQGYTF.

The chain has TRBV4-3 and TRBJ2-3, with D possibly being TRBD1 (5 bases). V gave up 4 bases and J gave up 5 bases, with 10 bases separating them. Germline CDR1 is LGHNA and CDR2 is YSLEER. The CDR3 contains 13 residues. As DNA, the CDR3 is TGCGCCAGCAGCCGGGGCTCCGGAGATACGCAGTATTTT. Amino acid sequence: CASSRGSGDTQYF.

This clonotype qualifies as medium-sized (0.01 to 0.1%). This rearrangement joins TRBV7-6 to TRBJ2-2; 7 bases are shared with TRBD2. Unmatched junction bases numbered 7, after V lost 2 bases and J lost 4 bases. The germline V gene encodes CDR1 SGHVS and CDR2 FNYEAQ. The CDR3 has 16 residues. The CDR3 nucleotides are TGTGCCAGCAGCTTACGGAGAGCGGGATCCACCGGGGAGCTGTTTTTT. Its protein product is CASSLRRAGSTGELFF.

The J gene is TRBJ2-5, the V gene TRBV7-8, with a possible D match to TRBD1 (6 bases). This CDR3 spans 14 amino acids. V was trimmed by 1 base and J by 4 bases, leaving 10 bases between them. In germline, CDR1 is SGHVS, CDR2 FQNEAQ. CDR3 sequence: CASSLGTDTETQYF. The CDR3 DNA reads TGTGCCAGCAGCTTAGGGACAGACACAGAGACCCAGTACTTC. Supplemented by reference TRBV7-8 and TRBJ2-5, the full variable domain reads GAGVSQSPRYKVAKRGQDVALRCDPISGHVSLFWYQQALGQGPEFLTYFQNEAQLDKSGLPSDRFFAERPEGSVSTLKIQRTQQEDSAVYLCASSLGTDTETQYFGPGTRLLVL.

Relative to its sample, this clonotype is medium-sized (0.01 to 0.1%). The V call is TRBV3-1, the J call TRBJ2-1; no definite D call. CDR1 and CDR2 (germline): LGHDT, YNNKEL (reference sequence). V was shortened by 1 base and J by 9 bases, with 13 bases between the two germline ends. The CDR3 sequence is 14 residues long. The CDR3 DNA reads as TGTGCCAGCAGCCAAGCCCACAGCCCGGCTGAGCAGTTCTTC. Its translation: CASSQAHSPAEQFF.

This chain links TRBV5-5 with TRBJ2-7; no firm D call. The germline V gene has CDR1 SGHKS and CDR2 YYEKEE (reference sequence). The CDR3 loop spans 11 amino acids. V lost 1 base and J lost 6, with 5 bases in between. The CDR3: CASSLYREQYF. The CDR3 nucleotides are TGTGCCAGCAGCTTGTACCGCGAGCAGTACTTC.

The chain is built from TRBV25-1 and TRBJ2-1; D is tentatively TRBD1 or TRBD2 (6 bases each). This CDR3 has 13 residues. Germline CDR1 reads MGHDK; CDR2 reads SYGVNS. V lost 9 bases, J lost 8 bases, and 17 bases lay in between. CDR3 nucleotides: TGTGCCAGTTCCGAGGTAGGGGGGTATGAGCAGTTCTTC. It encodes CASSEVGGYEQFF.

In its sample, this clonotype is medium-sized (0.01 to 0.1%). This rearrangement joins TRBV12-3 or TRBV12-4 to TRBJ1-2, with 7 bases identical to TRBD1. V lost 5 bases and J lost 3; bases outside the gene matches: 12. This CDR3 comprises 16 residues. The chain's CDR3 is CASSPHRGELHYGYTF. In nucleotides, the CDR3 is TGTGCCAGCAGTCCCCACAGGGGAGAACTTCACTATGGCTACACCTTC.

This sequence joins TRBV11-3 and TRBJ2-3; 8 positions agree with TRBD1. With V trimmed by 5 bases and J by 2 bases, 6 bases remained unmatched. Germline V gene sequence: CDR1 SGHNT, CDR2 YENEEA. This CDR3 spans 15 amino acids. CDR3 bases: TGTGCCAGCAGCCGAGGACAGGGAATCACAGATACGCAGTATTTT. Amino acids: CASSRGQGITDTQYF.

This clonotype is labeled as medium-sized. V is TRBV5-1 and J is TRBJ2-7; 9 nucleotides agree with TRBD1. The ends lost 4 bases at V and 6 bases at J; junction bases unmatched: 5. CDR3 length: 13 amino acids. Germline V lookup: CDR1 SGHRS, CDR2 YFSETQ. DNA of the CDR3: TGCGCCAGCAGCGAGGGGACAGGGACCGAGCAGTACTTC. Amino acids: CASSEGTGTEQYF.

The gene calls are TRBV27 and TRBJ2-7; maybe TRBD2 (6 bases). With 8 bases removed from V and 12 bases from J, the gap between germline ends came to 35 bases. Germline CDR1 reads MNHEY; CDR2 reads SMNVEV (reference sequence). This CDR3 is built from 17 residues. For the CDR3, the DNA is TGTGCCAGCTCCCGGGATAGAACCGGGACTGCCAGTGCAAGGCGGTACTTC. Protein product: CASSRDRTGTASARRYF.

By its share, this clonotype is medium-sized. The chain recombines TRBV2 with TRBJ1-5, with no clear D. The CDR3 totals 13 residues. V gave up 2 bases and J gave up 4 bases, with 6 bases separating them. CDR1 and CDR2 (germline): SNHLY, FYNNEI. CDR3 residues: CASSEFENQPQHF. The CDR3 bases are TGTGCCAGCAGTGAATTTGAGAATCAGCCCCAGCATTTT.

This clonotype is medium-sized. The chain is built from TRBV7-2 and TRBJ2-1; D is perhaps TRBD1 or TRBD2 (6 bases each). Trimming took 5 bases from V and 0 from J, leaving 14 bases between them. The CDR3 sequence is 16 residues long. Germline V gene data show CDR1 as SGHTA and CDR2 as FQGNSA. CDR3 sequence reads: CASSLSGASSYNEQFF. In DNA, the CDR3 is TGTGCCAGCAGCCTGTCGGGGGCAAGCTCCTACAATGAGCAGTTCTTC.

By proportion, this clonotype is medium-sized. This sequence joins TRBV5-4 and TRBJ2-7; D unclear. Germline CDR1 is SGHNT and CDR2 is YYREEE (reference sequence). CDR3 length: 12 residues. V dropped 1 base and J dropped 5 bases, with 7 bases sitting between them. The CDR3 reads CASSLSGDEQYF. The CDR3 DNA sequence: TGTGCCAGCAGCTTGTCTGGGGACGAGCAGTACTTC.

In its sample, this clonotype ranks as medium-sized. The J gene is TRBJ2-3, the V gene TRBV3-1; a weak D match, TRBD2 (5 bases). The CDR3 is made up of 14 amino acids. Per germline, CDR1 LGHDT and CDR2 YNNKEL (reference sequence). The V gene lost 0 bases and the J gene lost 5 bases, with 9 bases spanning the gap. CDR3 coding DNA: TGTGCCAGCAGCCAAGACGTGGCGGGAGATACGCAGTATTTT. This codes for CASSQDVAGDTQYF.

There are a few counts of this clonotype. The chain is built from TRBV28 and TRBJ2-7; 9 bases align to TRBD2. Trimming took 8 bases from V and 4 from J; bases not matched to a gene: 9. This CDR3 has 14 residues. The germline CDR1 and CDR2 sequences are MDHEN and SYDVKM. The CDR3 spells CASGRLAELYEQYF. The CDR3 DNA reads TGTGCCAGCGGGAGACTAGCGGAGCTTTACGAGCAGTACTTC.

The chain combines TRBV7-9 with TRBJ2-7; the D gene could be TRBD1 or TRBD2 (5 bases each). The germline V gene encodes CDR1 SEHNR and CDR2 FQNEAQ (reference sequence). The CDR3 has 15 residues. V shed 4 bases and J shed 4 bases, with 17 bases lying between them. The CDR3 region is CASSSPGRTVYEQYF. In DNA, the CDR3 is TGTGCCAGCAGCTCACCGGGACGGACCGTTTACGAGCAGTACTTC.

This clonotype counts as medium-sized. CDR3 region: CASSRSDRPTLNGYTF. CDR3 bases: TGCGCCAGCAGCCGGTCGGACAGACCGACACTGAATGGCTACACCTTC. The rearrangement joins TRBV4-3 to TRBJ1-2; a weak D match, TRBD1 (6 bases). Germline CDR1 and CDR2: LGHNA and YSLEER. This CDR3 contains 16 residues. V dropped 4 bases and J dropped 6 bases, with 21 bases sitting between them.